This is a list of T cell receptor beta chains from one sample in a study of T-cell memory formation after mild COVID-19. TCRdb re-analysed the 5' RACE reads in MiXCR, keeping a single row per CDR3 protein. Among 55,000 to 75,000 distinct CDR3 sequences listed, 25% to 30% were seen once. The sequenced sample was PBMCs or a T cell subset sorted from them (not recorded which). The origin of the receptors is a man aged 18 to 29 who had mild COVID-19 (a few samples of this study predate the infection). Cell type and time point are not known. Each CDR3 is given with its conserved first and last residue. Each record gives: V gene, J gene, D gene, CDR3 protein. D genes are given only for firm matches.

TRBV11-2,TRBJ2-1,-,CASSLETNNEQFF
TRBV14,TRBJ1-1,-,CASSHSAGGQGLTEAFF
TRBV9,TRBJ2-3,TRBD2,CASSLSGGTVADTQYF
TRBV12-3/TRBV12-4,TRBJ2-5,TRBD2,CASRRTSGGEETQYF
TRBV27,TRBJ1-6,-,CASSTYDNSPLHF
TRBV7-8,TRBJ1-5,TRBD1,CASSLGAGGYQPQHF
TRBV5-1,TRBJ2-2,TRBD2,CASSPTSGGRNTGELFF
TRBV4-2,TRBJ1-1,-,CASSHKLSGTEAFF
TRBV4-3,TRBJ1-1,-,CASSQWAKDTEALF
TRBV12-3/TRBV12-4,TRBJ2-7,-,CASTTGQNFPYEQYF
TRBV2,TRBJ2-3,TRBD2,CASSEGQRGGLGTDTQYF
TRBV9,TRBJ1-1,-,CASSVGVALNTEAFF
TRBV6-2/TRBV6-3,TRBJ2-3,-,CASSPADTQYF
TRBV7-9,TRBJ1-2,-,CASSLGRRQGGHGYTF
TRBV7-3,TRBJ2-7,-,CASSLGDGYEQYF
TRBV6-2/TRBV6-3,TRBJ1-6,-,CAPRPGPPAPLHF
TRBV18,TRBJ2-5,-,CASSPSQPQETQYF
TRBV5-1,TRBJ2-1,-,CASLAPDLQFF
TRBV7-9,TRBJ2-2,-,CASSHPETGELFF
TRBV29-1,TRBJ1-2,TRBD1,CSVGPTGANYGYTF
TRBV6-5,TRBJ1-6,TRBD1,CAIGDRGNSPLHF
TRBV7-9,TRBJ2-3,TRBD1,CASSSRLDRLDTQYF
TRBV4-1,TRBJ1-3,TRBD1,CASSQGPGGMRSGNTIYF
TRBV6-1,TRBJ2-7,TRBD2,CASAARKGGGTYEQYF
TRBV2,TRBJ1-4,-,CASWGRLNEKLFF
TRBV7-9,TRBJ1-5,-,CASSNRTGNQPQHF
TRBV12-3/TRBV12-4,TRBJ2-3,-,CASSPRTDTQYF
TRBV5-6,TRBJ1-2,-,CASSLFRNYGYTF
TRBV12-3/TRBV12-4,TRBJ1-1,TRBD1,CASSQGTGDAFF
TRBV7-3,TRBJ2-1,-,CASSALGPGAYNEQFF
TRBV7-6,TRBJ2-3,TRBD2,CASSLSGEPPGDTQYF
TRBV6-6,TRBJ1-2,TRBD1,CASSFGQADPVF
TRBV6-2/TRBV6-3,TRBJ1-1,-,CASSYREFGTEAFF
TRBV12-3/TRBV12-4,TRBJ2-2,-,CASSQSVSTTGELFF
TRBV5-1,TRBJ2-7,-,CASSLGISGYEQYF
TRBV5-1,TRBJ2-4,TRBD2,CASSTVGLDNIQYF
TRBV11-2,TRBJ1-6,-,CASSLDRVFSPLHF
TRBV3-1,TRBJ2-1,-,CASSQGAAGAVNEQFF
TRBV12-3/TRBV12-4,TRBJ2-1,-,CASRKSSGVYNEQFF
TRBV7-9,TRBJ2-1,TRBD2,CATLGGGKPNEQFF
TRBV12-3/TRBV12-4,TRBJ2-1,-,CASGSGEQFF
TRBV5-1,TRBJ2-3,-,CASRTGSRSTDTQYF
TRBV13,TRBJ2-1,-,CASSPGGDEQFF
TRBV3-1,TRBJ1-4,-,CASSRFRGAQRDEKLFF
TRBV6-5,TRBJ2-1,-,CASSSFFGQRHNEQFF
TRBV5-4,TRBJ2-6,-,CASLFGPGANVLTF
TRBV9,TRBJ2-3,-,CASSVLGTDTQYF
TRBV25-1,TRBJ2-3,TRBD2,CASRRGGGDTQYF
TRBV29-1,TRBJ1-2,TRBD1,CSVRQGVYGYTF
TRBV9,TRBJ2-5,-,CASSPFSGVETQYF
TRBV5-1,TRBJ2-3,-,CASRTDLDTQYF
TRBV9,TRBJ2-6,-,CASSDTRSGANVLTF
TRBV9,TRBJ2-2,-,CASSVGEQPNTGELFF
TRBV12-3/TRBV12-4,TRBJ1-2,-,CASSLGGPLGYTF
TRBV4-1,TRBJ2-2,TRBD1,CASSQLRTGDGGELFF
TRBV7-9,TRBJ2-7,TRBD1,CASRSTGTGISYEQYF
TRBV4-1,TRBJ2-1,-,CASSQVIRDEQFF
TRBV18,TRBJ2-2,-,CASSPAGREDTGELFF
TRBV29-1,TRBJ2-3,-,CSVDGVGPTPDTQYF